The 3 T cell receptor beta chains given below trace back to one sample, sequenced in a study of Graves' ophthalmopathy and Graves' hyperthyroidism. RNA transcripts were the template, and TCR beta CDR3 regions were amplified from them. RT-PCR in the first round used HTBI primers; a second-round multiplex PCR followed. TCRdb reprocessed the multiplex PCR reads with MiXCR, giving one entry per CDR3 protein. Of about 550,000 distinct CDR3 sequences in the sample, about 40% are singletons; the top ten hold about 4.2%. Material for sequencing was peripheral blood or thyroid tissue (not recorded which). Receptors originate from an adult man with Graves' hyperthyroidism.

The chain has TRBV7-9 and TRBJ2-7, with 9 nucleotides matching TRBD1. The germline gives CDR1 SEHNR, CDR2 FQNEAQ (reference sequence). Losses at the gene ends were 3 bases for V and 2 bases for J; bases not matched to a gene: 8. CDR3 length equals 16 residues. The CDR3 spells CASSFRDRVGTYEQYF. CDR3 nucleotide sequence: TGTGCCAGCAGCTTCCGGGACAGGGTAGGGACCTACGAGCAGTACTTC.

This clonotype was seen only a few times. The V and J genes are TRBV27 and TRBJ2-5; 9 bases map to TRBD2. The V segment lost 4 bases and the J segment 9 bases; nucleotides outside the gene matches: 12. The CDR3 is 15 amino acids. Germline V gene lookup returns CDR1 MNHEY and CDR2 SMNVEV (reference sequence). In DNA, the CDR3 is TGTGCCAGCAGTTCTCTAGCGGGGACCATTCGTCCCCAGTACTTC. Its protein product is CASSSLAGTIRPQYF.

In this sample, this clonotype turned up many times. The chain is built from TRBV5-8 and TRBJ2-7, with a weak D call TRBD2 (5 bases). Germline CDR1 SGHTS, CDR2 YDEGEE. V lost 4 bases to trimming and J lost 6 bases, with 14 bases between them. The CDR3 covers 13 residues. CDR3 residues: CASSPTNLGEQYF. The CDR3 nucleotides are TGTGCCAGCAGCCCGACTAATCTAGGCGAGCAGTACTTC.